This passage covers 5 T cell receptor beta chains from one sample sequenced in a study of CD8+CD57+ T cells in acquired aplastic anemia. The template for TCR beta VDJ and CDR3 sequence profiling was genomic DNA. TCRdb redid the calling of the reads with MiXCR, one entry per CDR3 protein. The table has 150,000 to 200,000 distinct CDR3 sequences, 64% seen once. Sequencing was performed on sorted CD4+, CD8+, or CD8+CD57+ T cells (not recorded which) from PBMCs. All receptors come from a human donor with severe aplastic anemia or a healthy control (not recorded which).

This chain uses TRBV29-1 with TRBJ2-7; the D call may be TRBD1 or TRBD2 (5 bases each). Germline CDR1 SQVTM, CDR2 ANQGSEA. Trimming shortened V by 8 bases and J by 12 bases, and 17 bases separated the two germline ends. This CDR3 region has 10 residues. In DNA, the CDR3 is TGCAGCCCGGGGACGGGGAGAAGGTACTTC. As protein: CSPGTGRRYF.

In its sample, this clonotype was seen a few times. The chain has TRBV7-2 and TRBJ2-5, with D tentatively TRBD1 or TRBD2 (5 bases each). V gave up 5 bases and J gave up 3 bases, with 16 bases separating them. Germline V gene sequence: CDR1 SGHTA, CDR2 FQGNSA. CDR3 size: 15 residues. CDR3 in DNA: TGTGCCAGCAGCCAAACAGCCAGGGACGAAGAGACCCAGTACTTC. Its protein is CASSQTARDEETQYF.

V gene TRBV3-2 combines with J gene TRBJ2-1. TRBV3-2 is assigned pseudogene status. This CDR3 spans 17 amino acids. The CDR3 DNA follows: TGTGCCAGCAGCCAAGATAAGGCGGGAACTCCCTACAATGAGCAGTTCTTC. This codes for CASSQDKAGTPYNEQFF.

V and J are TRBV7-2 and TRBJ1-2; tentative D call: TRBD1 (5 bases). The V and J ends lost 4 bases and 4 bases respectively, with 10 bases between them. This CDR3 region has 13 residues. CDR1 is SGHTA and CDR2 is FQGNSA in the germline V gene. CDR3 residues: CASSSTGPYGYTF. The CDR3 nucleotides read TGTGCCAGCAGCTCCACGGGACCCTATGGCTACACCTTC.

The V gene is TRBV29-1, the J gene TRBJ2-7; 10 nucleotides line up with TRBD1. The CDR3 extends over 13 amino acids. Per germline, CDR1 SQVTM and CDR2 ANQGSEA. The trim removed 5 bases at V and 5 bases at J, leaving 6 bases unmatched. The CDR3 sequence is CSVWGTGEDEQYF. The DNA of the CDR3 is TGCAGCGTTTGGGGGACAGGGGAGGACGAGCAGTACTTC.